These 15 T cell receptor beta chains came from one sample sequenced in a study of blood T cell repertoires in COVID-19. Sequenced by immunoSEQ multiplex PCR; TCRdb stores in-frame clones only, minus some. The sample holds 400,000 to 500,000 clones; approximately 88% are singletons and the top ten take approximately 2%. The specimen sequenced was PBMCs or T cells enriched from blood (not recorded which). Receptors were obtained from a woman aged 40 to 49 who had recovered from COVID-19.

The V gene is TRBV10-3, the J gene TRBJ2-7; D is perhaps TRBD1 (6 bases). V was cut by 4 bases and J by 6 bases, with 10 bases left in between. The CDR3 has 12 residues. CDR1 is ENHRY and CDR2 is SYGVKD in the germline V gene. The chain's CDR3 is CAISGQGLEQYF. CDR3 DNA sequence: TGTGCCATCAGTGGCCAGGGGCTCGAGCAGTACTTC.

The V and J genes are TRBV4-1 and TRBJ1-2; D possibly corresponds to TRBD1 (5 bases). The V and J ends lost 0 bases and 8 bases respectively, with 25 bases between them. Germline loops: CDR1 MGHRA, CDR2 YSYEKL. The length of the CDR3 is 18 residues. The CDR3 is CASSQDSSGHPTWGGYTF. Written as DNA, the CDR3 is TGCGCCAGCAGCCAAGATAGCTCTGGACACCCTACCTGGGGAGGCTACACCTTC.

Comments on this clone: Other DNA sequences of this sample code for an identical CDR3. This chain connects TRBV12-3 or TRBV12-4 to TRBJ1-2; perhaps TRBD1 as D (6 bases). CDR3 length: 12 amino acids. Trimming left V 3 bases short and J 7 bases short, with 9 bases between. CDR3 DNA: TGTGCCAGCAGTTTTGGGGGGGCTGGCTACACCTTC. Translating gives CASSFGGAGYTF.

This sequence joins TRBV10-3 and TRBJ2-7, with TRBD2 matching 13 bases. The CDR3 sequence is 17 residues long. Germline V gene data show CDR1 as ENHRY and CDR2 as SYGVKD. With 4 bases clipped from V and 9 bases from J, the junction kept 15 bases outside the gene matches. The CDR3 sequence is CAISGTRLAGGTRPQYF. CDR3 in DNA: TGTGCCATCAGTGGGACGAGACTAGCGGGAGGAACACGACCGCAGTACTTC.

The rearrangement joins TRBV6-2 or TRBV6-3 to TRBJ1-5; no clear D gene. V was clipped by 3 bases and J by 7 bases, with 19 bases between them. The CDR3 is made up of 16 amino acids. Germline V CDR1 and CDR2: MNHEY, SVGEGT. This CDR3 reads CASSYWFRDPAQPQHF. The CDR3 DNA reads as TGTGCCAGCAGTTATTGGTTCCGGGATCCGGCCCAGCCCCAGCATTTT.

The chain employs TRBV2 and TRBJ2-5, with 7 bases that match TRBD2. The CDR3 covers 15 residues. V lost 5 bases, J lost 3 bases, and 9 bases stayed unmatched. Germline values: CDR1 SNHLY, CDR2 FYNNEI. CDR3 in DNA: TGTGCCAGCAGTTTAAAACCCCTAGCGGAAGAGACCCAGTACTTC. It yields the protein CASSLKPLAEETQYF.

The genes are TRBV2 and TRBJ1-5; TRBD1 is a possible D gene (6 bases). This CDR3 comprises 15 residues. CDR1 is SNHLY and CDR2 is FYNNEI in the germline V gene. Deletions cut 7 bases from V and 4 bases from J, with 17 bases between. CDR3 amino acids: CASNWNRVGNQPQHF. The CDR3 DNA reads TGTGCCAGCAACTGGAACAGGGTAGGGAATCAGCCCCAGCATTTT.

The chain carries TRBV3-1 (or the pseudogene TRBV3-2) and TRBJ2-1; D is possibly TRBD2 (5 bases). With 3 bases removed from V and 0 bases from J, the gap between germline ends came to 12 bases. Looked up from germline, CDR1 is LGHDT and CDR2 is YNNKEL (reference sequence). The CDR3 runs to 16 residues. The DNA for the CDR3 is TGTGCCAGCAGCCACAGGACTGAGAGCTCCTACAATGAGCAGTTCTTC. It translates to CASSHRTESSYNEQFF.

V is TRBV2 and J is TRBJ2-3; a possible D gene is TRBD1 (5 bases). The V gene's germline CDR1 is SNHLY and CDR2 FYNNEI. The CDR3 covers 15 residues. V gave up 3 bases and J gave up 0 bases, with 10 bases separating them. The CDR3 loop is CASSELQGSTDTQYF. In DNA, the CDR3 is TGTGCCAGCAGTGAGTTGCAGGGTAGCACAGATACGCAGTATTTT.

The J gene is TRBJ1-2, the V gene TRBV30; D remains ambiguous. This CDR3 is built from 13 residues. V was shortened by 1 base and J by 2 bases, with 8 bases between the two germline ends. Germline lookup yields CDR1 GTSNPN and CDR2 SVGIG (reference sequence). In DNA, the CDR3 is TGTGCCTGGAGTGATGGCACAAACTATGGCTACACCTTC. Translated, it gives CAWSDGTNYGYTF.

V usage is TRBV7-9 and J usage is TRBJ2-3; a weak D match, TRBD2 (6 bases). From germline, CDR1 is SEHNR and CDR2 FQNEAQ (reference sequence). The V end lost 8 bases, the J end lost 5 bases, and 14 bases lay between the germline ends. This CDR3 comprises 13 residues. CDR3 protein: CASAGGAGDTQYF. In nucleotides, the CDR3 is TGTGCCAGCGCTGGAGGGGCGGGAGATACGCAGTATTTT.

The rearrangement links TRBV9 to TRBJ2-1, with 8 positions matching TRBD2. Germline values: CDR1 SGDLS, CDR2 YYNGEE. V dropped 3 bases and J dropped 0; count of bases not matched to a gene: 5. The CDR3 covers 16 residues. CDR3 DNA sequence: TGTGCCAGCAGCGCCACCAGCGGGAGCTCCTACAATGAGCAGTTCTTC. This sequence encodes CASSATSGSSYNEQFF.

This sequence joins TRBV12-3 or TRBV12-4 and TRBJ1-1; D ambiguous. The CDR3 is 13 amino acids. Trimming left V 7 bases short and J 2 bases short, with 11 bases between. CDR3 nucleotides: TGTGCCAGCACAGTGATAATAAACACTGAAGCTTTCTTT. Protein sequence: CASTVIINTEAFF.

The gene calls are TRBV4-1 and TRBJ1-5, with no clear D. Germline CDR1 is MGHRA and CDR2 is YSYEKL. The CDR3 spans 15 residues. Trimming removed 0 bases at V and 8 bases at J, with 14 bases between. Written as DNA, the CDR3 is TGCGCCAGCAGCCAAGAGACCCTCGACCTAGAGCCCCAGCATTTT. Protein product: CASSQETLDLEPQHF.

This clone has at least ten counts. This chain links TRBV6-2 or TRBV6-3 with TRBJ2-1; D perhaps matches TRBD1 (6 bases). Germline V CDR1 and CDR2: MNHEY, SVGEGT. V lost 8 bases and J lost 8, with 13 bases in between. The CDR3 contains 12 residues. CDR3 coding DNA: TGTGCCAGCGGCCTTGGGGGCGATGAGCAGTTCTTC. This sequence encodes CASGLGGDEQFF.